Listed below are T cell receptor beta chains from one sample, sequenced in a study of T cells after yellow fever vaccination. TCRdb re-derived calls from the 5' RACE reads in MiXCR, one entry per CDR3 protein. The table records 99,000 or so distinct CDR3 sequences, less than 6% of them present only once. Sequenced here: CD8+ T cells sorted from PBMCs, sampled 10 days after the yellow fever booster vaccination. These receptor sequences come from a man aged 18 to 29 who received the YFV17D yellow fever vaccine. CDR3s include the opening cysteine and the closing phenylalanine or tryptophan. Fields, in order: V gene, CDR3 protein.

v_gene: TRBV27
CDR3aa: CASSIGSSGREQFF

v_gene: TRBV6-6
CDR3aa: CASSYGRSTVTQYF

v_gene: TRBV6-1
CDR3aa: CASSLTGGGEKLFF

v_gene: TRBV4-3
CDR3aa: CASSQGRYSGNTIYF

v_gene: TRBV11-2
CDR3aa: CASSLEGGGFNEQFF

v_gene: TRBV7-2
CDR3aa: CASSRQGLTDTQYF

v_gene: TRBV4-2
CDR3aa: CASSHLGIRGYTF

v_gene: TRBV19
CDR3aa: CASSMDRGEQFF

v_gene: TRBV4-3
CDR3aa: CASSQSSGYEQYF

v_gene: TRBV7-2
CDR3aa: CASSLEMAGYSNQPQHF

v_gene: TRBV7-9
CDR3aa: CASSPRGGGTSEETQYF

v_gene: TRBV28
CDR3aa: CASSLAAPTDTQYF

v_gene: TRBV4-2
CDR3aa: CASSPGGGNTETQYF

v_gene: TRBV6-5
CDR3aa: CASSTGQSPDTQYF

v_gene: TRBV7-9
CDR3aa: CASTGQGGSDTQYF

v_gene: TRBV10-3
CDR3aa: CAINLGETDTQYF

v_gene: TRBV14
CDR3aa: CASSQNTGGLAGELFF

v_gene: TRBV4-2
CDR3aa: CASSPDRGSPLHF

v_gene: TRBV6-6
CDR3aa: CASSYSMEGKETQYF

v_gene: TRBV29-1
CDR3aa: CSVEGRGGDYEQYF

v_gene: TRBV6-2/TRBV6-3
CDR3aa: CASSYVAGRNGNQPQHF

v_gene: TRBV18
CDR3aa: CASSEGAYTGELFF

v_gene: TRBV29-1
CDR3aa: CSVEVAGGLETQYF

v_gene: TRBV6-5
CDR3aa: CASSYSTAGWETQYF

v_gene: TRBV20-1
CDR3aa: CSARDEVLTDTQYF

v_gene: TRBV7-2
CDR3aa: CASSSLAGASYNEQFF

v_gene: TRBV2
CDR3aa: CARQPNYGYTF

v_gene: TRBV20-1
CDR3aa: CSARGLVGLAGSSNEQFF

v_gene: TRBV20-1
CDR3aa: CSARPHSGVVLETQYF

v_gene: TRBV28
CDR3aa: CASSVTGMNTEAFF

v_gene: TRBV29-1
CDR3aa: CSVDGGSDTGELFF

v_gene: TRBV6-6
CDR3aa: CASSSLDREIGQDTQYF

v_gene: TRBV5-1
CDR3aa: CASSPTYNEQFF

v_gene: TRBV12-3/TRBV12-4
CDR3aa: CASSLTSGGPGTDTQYF

v_gene: TRBV7-8
CDR3aa: CASSLGGAQETQYF

v_gene: TRBV12-3/TRBV12-4
CDR3aa: CASSGAGGLTEAFF

v_gene: TRBV19
CDR3aa: CASSIARGRGEQYF

v_gene: TRBV4-3
CDR3aa: CASSQRLTGEKNIQYF

v_gene: TRBV4-3
CDR3aa: CASSQDGTTGYQETQYF

v_gene: TRBV12-3/TRBV12-4
CDR3aa: CASSPTGGGQPQHF

v_gene: TRBV4-1
CDR3aa: CASSQEAGLRMTNEKLFF

v_gene: TRBV4-1
CDR3aa: CASSQTQRVQYF

v_gene: TRBV7-9
CDR3aa: CASSGTGTGLPLHF

v_gene: TRBV29-1
CDR3aa: CSVVGGTKTMEGYTF

v_gene: TRBV6-6
CDR3aa: CASLKRDGPIEPQHF

v_gene: TRBV20-1
CDR3aa: CSARDGWPQETQYF

v_gene: TRBV7-2
CDR3aa: CASRHKRGPPSTDTQYF

v_gene: TRBV19
CDR3aa: CASSQGDRGYNEQFF

v_gene: TRBV6-5
CDR3aa: CATMNTEAFF

v_gene: TRBV19
CDR3aa: CASSFRDGYGYTF

v_gene: TRBV5-4
CDR3aa: CASSQGLPSYGYTF

v_gene: TRBV10-3
CDR3aa: CAISRPVGHQYGYTF

v_gene: TRBV7-9
CDR3aa: CASSLDGTPTYEQYF

v_gene: TRBV6-2/TRBV6-3
CDR3aa: CASSYRENNEQFF

v_gene: TRBV2
CDR3aa: CASSESPGETQYF